These T cell receptor beta chains were read from a single sample in a study of cytomegalovirus exposure and HLA in healthy donors. The protocol was immunoSEQ multiplex PCR, while the TCRdb copy is restricted to in-frame clones and leaves out a portion. The repertoire holds around 190,000 clones, with about 83% as singletons. Sequenced: PBMCs. These TCRs come from a man between 35 and 55 years old in good health and CMV-seropositive. Both conserved end residues are part of each CDR3. The order of the fields is clone size, D gene, V gene, J gene, CDR3 length, CDR3 DNA, CDR3 protein. D genes are given only for firm matches. Rows may omit the clone size; those that give it use once, few, many or a size class.

clone size: .
D gene: TRBD1
V gene: TRBV7-2
J gene: TRBJ2-1
CDR3 length: 14
CDR3 DNA: TGTGCCAGCAGCCGGGACAGGGGGTACAATGAGCAGTTCTTC
CDR3 protein: CASSRDRGYNEQFF

clone size: .
D gene: .
V gene: TRBV6-5
J gene: TRBJ2-5
CDR3 length: 14
CDR3 DNA: TGTGCCAGCAGTTCCGCCCAGGGTTGGGAGACCCAGTACTTC
CDR3 protein: CASSSAQGWETQYF

clone size: .
D gene: .
V gene: TRBV5-1
J gene: TRBJ1-2
CDR3 length: 13
CDR3 DNA: TGCGCCAGCAGCTTGGTACAGGGATATGGCTACACCTTC
CDR3 protein: CASSLVQGYGYTF

clone size: .
D gene: .
V gene: TRBV5-8
J gene: TRBJ2-7
CDR3 length: 15
CDR3 DNA: TGTGCCAGCAGCTTGCGAGGGAATGGGCCCTACGAGCAGTACTTC
CDR3 protein: CASSLRGNGPYEQYF

clone size: .
D gene: .
V gene: TRBV7-8
J gene: TRBJ1-1
CDR3 length: 12
CDR3 DNA: TGTGCCAGCAGCCCCAATGAGGGTATAGCTTTCTTT
CDR3 protein: CASSPNEGIAFF

clone size: once
D gene: .
V gene: TRBV4-2
J gene: TRBJ2-1
CDR3 length: 17
CDR3 DNA: TGTGCCAGCACGCCACTTAATCAGGGGTCTCCTGTCGGTGAGCAGTTCTTC
CDR3 protein: CASTPLNQGSPVGEQFF

clone size: .
D gene: .
V gene: TRBV6-1
J gene: TRBJ1-1
CDR3 length: 15
CDR3 DNA: TGTGCCAGCAGTGAATTACACCGTGCGGACACTGAAGCTTTCTTT
CDR3 protein: CASSELHRADTEAFF

clone size: .
D gene: .
V gene: TRBV28
J gene: TRBJ1-5
CDR3 length: 13
CDR3 DNA: TGTGCCAGCATTTCCGGGGGGTATCAGCCCCAGCATTTT
CDR3 protein: CASISGGYQPQHF

clone size: .
D gene: TRBD1
V gene: TRBV27
J gene: TRBJ1-5
CDR3 length: 15
CDR3 DNA: TGTGCCAGCAGTCCAACCGGGACAGATTTTCAGCCCCAGCATTTT
CDR3 protein: CASSPTGTDFQPQHF

clone size: .
D gene: .
V gene: TRBV11-2
J gene: TRBJ2-1
CDR3 length: 15
CDR3 DNA: TGTGCCAGCAGCTTTGGCCCCTCCGCCTACAATGAGCAGTTCTTC
CDR3 protein: CASSFGPSAYNEQFF

clone size: .
D gene: .
V gene: TRBV5-4
J gene: TRBJ2-1
CDR3 length: 11
CDR3 DNA: TGTGCCAGCAGCTTGGACCGGGAGCAGTTCTTC
CDR3 protein: CASSLDREQFF

clone size: .
D gene: TRBD1
V gene: TRBV27
J gene: TRBJ1-1
CDR3 length: 13
CDR3 DNA: TGTGCCAGCAGGAACAGGGGGCTTACCCAAGCTTTCTTT
CDR3 protein: CASRNRGLTQAFF

clone size: .
D gene: TRBD1
V gene: TRBV12-5
J gene: TRBJ1-1
CDR3 length: 14
CDR3 DNA: TGTGCTAGTGGTTTGGCGACAGGGGTGGTTGGAGCTTTCTTT
CDR3 protein: CASGLATGVVGAFF

clone size: once
D gene: TRBD1
V gene: TRBV27
J gene: TRBJ1-5
CDR3 length: 16
CDR3 DNA: TGTGCCAGCAGTCCCCGACAGGGGGCATTAAATCAGCCCCAGCATTTT
CDR3 protein: CASSPRQGALNQPQHF

clone size: .
D gene: .
V gene: TRBV5-1
J gene: TRBJ1-6
CDR3 length: 15
CDR3 DNA: TGCGCCAGCAGCTTGGAAGGCCAGGATAATTCACCCCTCCACTTT
CDR3 protein: CASSLEGQDNSPLHF

clone size: .
D gene: TRBD2
V gene: TRBV7-2
J gene: TRBJ2-7
CDR3 length: 17
CDR3 DNA: TGTGCCAGCAGCATCGGGCTAGCGGCCTCGACTCGGGGCGAGCAGTACTTC
CDR3 protein: CASSIGLAASTRGEQYF

clone size: .
D gene: .
V gene: TRBV5-6
J gene: TRBJ1-2
CDR3 length: 11
CDR3 DNA: TGTGCCAGCAGCTCAGGGTTTGGCTACACCTTC
CDR3 protein: CASSSGFGYTF

clone size: .
D gene: TRBD1
V gene: TRBV27
J gene: TRBJ1-2
CDR3 length: 16
CDR3 DNA: TGTGCCAGCAGTTTATCGCCCCGGGACAGCAAGTACGGCTACACCTTC
CDR3 protein: CASSLSPRDSKYGYTF

clone size: .
D gene: .
V gene: TRBV21-1
J gene: TRBJ2-7
CDR3 length: 15
CDR3 DNA: TGTGCCGTCAGGCCGGGACTAGCGGATGCCTGCGAGCAGTACTTC
CDR3 protein: CAVRPGLADACEQYF

clone size: .
D gene: .
V gene: TRBV27
J gene: TRBJ2-1
CDR3 length: 14
CDR3 DNA: TGTGCCAGCAGTTTGGTGGGGGGCTACAATGAGCAGTTCTTC
CDR3 protein: CASSLVGGYNEQFF

clone size: .
D gene: TRBD1
V gene: TRBV19
J gene: TRBJ2-7
CDR3 length: 14
CDR3 DNA: TGTGCCAGTAGCAAAGCCGGGACAGGGCGCGAGCAGTACTTC
CDR3 protein: CASSKAGTGREQYF

clone size: .
D gene: .
V gene: TRBV2
J gene: TRBJ1-5
CDR3 length: 11
CDR3 DNA: TGTGCCAGCAGTGCGGATCAGCCCCAGCATTTT
CDR3 protein: CASSADQPQHF

clone size: .
D gene: TRBD1
V gene: TRBV18
J gene: TRBJ2-3
CDR3 length: 18
CDR3 DNA: TGTGCCAGCTCGGAGACGGGACAGATTACCTTCACGACAGATACGCAGTATTTT
CDR3 protein: CASSETGQITFTTDTQYF

clone size: once
D gene: .
V gene: TRBV7-6
J gene: TRBJ2-6
CDR3 length: 16
CDR3 DNA: TGTGCCAGCAGCTTAAGGCCTAGCTCTGGGGCCAACGTCCTGACTTTC
CDR3 protein: CASSLRPSSGANVLTF

clone size: .
D gene: .
V gene: TRBV9
J gene: TRBJ2-3
CDR3 length: 17
CDR3 DNA: TGTGCCAGCAGCGTAGAGGCAGGAACCATGGGCAGGGATACGCAGTATTTT
CDR3 protein: CASSVEAGTMGRDTQYF

clone size: .
D gene: .
V gene: TRBV19
J gene: TRBJ1-3
CDR3 length: 16
CDR3 DNA: TGTGCCAGTAGTATGCTGACGGGGAGCTCTGGAAACACCATATATTTT
CDR3 protein: CASSMLTGSSGNTIYF

clone size: .
D gene: TRBD2
V gene: TRBV6-1
J gene: TRBJ2-7
CDR3 length: 15
CDR3 DNA: TGTGCCACTAAGGGGGGGGCCACTAGCGGGTGGGAGCAGTACTTC
CDR3 protein: CATKGGATSGWEQYF

clone size: .
D gene: TRBD2
V gene: TRBV10-3
J gene: TRBJ2-1
CDR3 length: 14
CDR3 DNA: TGTGCCGTATCCCCGGGACTAGCGATCGATGAGCAGTTCTTC
CDR3 protein: CAVSPGLAIDEQFF

clone size: .
D gene: .
V gene: TRBV11-2
J gene: TRBJ1-4
CDR3 length: 14
CDR3 DNA: TGTGCCAGCAGCACGGTGCCTGGGCGTGAAAAACTGTTTTTT
CDR3 protein: CASSTVPGREKLFF

clone size: .
D gene: .
V gene: TRBV7-8
J gene: TRBJ1-4
CDR3 length: 13
CDR3 DNA: TGTGCCAGCATAAGGCAGGGTGTTGAAAAACTGTTTTTT
CDR3 protein: CASIRQGVEKLFF

clone size: .
D gene: .
V gene: TRBV5-1
J gene: TRBJ1-1
CDR3 length: 16
CDR3 DNA: TGCGCCAGCAGCTTGGGGTCTACAGGGTGGGGCACTGAAGCTTTCTTT
CDR3 protein: CASSLGSTGWGTEAFF

clone size: .
D gene: TRBD2
V gene: TRBV27
J gene: TRBJ2-5
CDR3 length: 16
CDR3 DNA: TGTGCCAGCACCTACCCGGGACTAGCGAAACAAGAGACCCAGTACTTC
CDR3 protein: CASTYPGLAKQETQYF

clone size: .
D gene: TRBD1
V gene: TRBV29-1
J gene: TRBJ2-2
CDR3 length: 18
CDR3 DNA: TGCAGCGTTGAATGGGGAGGGACAGGGGGTATGTCGTCCCGGGAGCTGTTTTTT
CDR3 protein: CSVEWGGTGGMSSRELFF

clone size: .
D gene: TRBD1
V gene: TRBV6-5
J gene: TRBJ2-1
CDR3 length: 13
CDR3 DNA: TGTGCCACCAAACAGGGGTCCTACAATGAGCAGTTCTTC
CDR3 protein: CATKQGSYNEQFF

clone size: .
D gene: .
V gene: TRBV5-1
J gene: TRBJ1-5
CDR3 length: 13
CDR3 DNA: TGCGCCAGCAGCTTAGCCCCCGAACAGCCCCAGCATTTT
CDR3 protein: CASSLAPEQPQHF